This T cell receptor (beta chain) was captured by sequencing in a study of OX40 agonist ivuxolimab in advanced cancers. Study-level points and caveats: In the 0.1 to 3.0 mg/kg range, CD4+ and CD8+ blood T cells had expanded clonally by week 6.

This table comes from immunoSEQ multiplex PCR, and its TCRdb copy is limited to in-frame clones, with some not included. The profile covers roughly 80,000 clones, with about 81% appearing a single time and roughly 1.9% taken by the ten largest. Germline loops: CDR1 SGDLS, CDR2 YYNGEE. The V end lost 8 bases, the J end lost 1 base, and 18 bases lay between the germline ends. This CDR3 comprises 15 residues. Blood samples were obtained at baseline, cycle 4 day 1, and cycle 7 day 1. The table lists this clone with a count of one. The antigen remains unidentified. This sample comprised CD4+ or CD8+ T cells sorted from blood, obtained in a trial of the OX40 agonist ivuxolimab. The source of this sequence is an adult with an advanced solid tumor such as melanoma, head and neck, liver or kidney cancer. The chain combines TRBV9 with TRBJ1-1; maybe TRBD1 (6 bases). The CDR3 spells CASHEGGGWNTEAFF. The CDR3 DNA sequence: TGTGCCAGTCACGAGGGCGGGGGCTGGAACACTGAAGCTTTCTTT.